A selection of T cell receptor beta chains follows, all from one sample in a study of cytotoxic CD8 clonotypes in ibrutinib-treated CLL. Sequencing was performed with immunoSEQ multiplex PCR; in TCRdb, only in-frame clones are kept and a portion is missing. The sample shows approximately 320,000 clones, 67% of them seen only once. The sequenced sample was PBMCs, obtained after 36 months of ibrutinib treatment. These receptors originate from a human donor with chronic lymphocytic leukemia. Both conserved end residues are part of each CDR3. The order of the fields is CDR3 length, D gene, V gene, J gene, clone size, CDR3 DNA, CDR3 protein. A D gene is named only where the DNA matches it firmly. Clone size appears in some rows only: once, few, many, or a class for an expanded clone.

length: 12; D: -; V: TRBV5-1; J: TRBJ2-3; size: -; DNA: TGCGCCAGCAGCTTGGGAAGGACGGAGCGCGTTTTT; CDR3: CASSLGRTERVF
length: 15; D: TRBD2; V: TRBV10-2; J: TRBJ2-2; size: -; DNA: TGCGCCAGCAGTCTAGCGGGGACGAACACCGGGGAGCTGTTTTTT; CDR3: CASSLAGTNTGELFF
length: 12; D: -; V: TRBV29-1; J: TRBJ2-1; size: -; DNA: TGCAGCGTTGCCCCACAGAACAATGAGCAGTTCTTC; CDR3: CSVAPQNNEQFF
length: 16; D: -; V: TRBV5-6; J: TRBJ2-7; size: -; DNA: TGTGCCAGCAGCTTTACTGCGCGGTGGGGCTCCTACGAGCAGTACTTC; CDR3: CASSFTARWGSYEQYF
length: 15; D: -; V: TRBV18; J: TRBJ2-2; size: -; DNA: TGTGCCAGCTCACCCCGGGTTCCGAACACCGGGGAGCTGTTTTTT; CDR3: CASSPRVPNTGELFF
length: 12; D: -; V: TRBV29-1; J: TRBJ2-3; size: -; DNA: TGCAGCGTTGAGGCTAGCACAGATACGCAGTATTTT; CDR3: CSVEASTDTQYF
length: 12; D: -; V: TRBV6-1; J: TRBJ2-7; size: once; DNA: TGTGCCAGCTCGGGGGCAAGTTACGAGCAGTACTTC; CDR3: CASSGASYEQYF
length: 14; D: -; V: TRBV4-1; J: TRBJ2-1; size: few; DNA: TGCGCCAGCAGCCACCCCGGGACTCGCAATGAGCAGTTCTTC; CDR3: CASSHPGTRNEQFF
length: 16; D: -; V: TRBV5-8; J: TRBJ1-1; size: -; DNA: TGTGCCAGCAGCTTGCGGACAGTTGGAGGCTACACTGAAGCTTTCTTT; CDR3: CASSLRTVGGYTEAFF
length: 14; D: -; V: TRBV5-6; J: TRBJ1-2; size: -; DNA: TGTGCCAGCAGCTTGGCAGCCGGGGGCTATGGCTACACCTTC; CDR3: CASSLAAGGYGYTF
length: 17; D: TRBD2; V: TRBV5-4; J: TRBJ2-3; size: -; DNA: TGTGCCAGCAGCTTCTTAATGCTAGCGGGAGGACCAGATACGCAGTATTTT; CDR3: CASSFLMLAGGPDTQYF
length: 17; D: TRBD2; V: TRBV25-1; J: TRBJ2-1; size: once; DNA: TGTGCCAGCAGTGAATCCCCCCAGCGGGGGGAGGAAAATGAGCAGTTCTTC; CDR3: CASSESPQRGEENEQFF
length: 13; D: TRBD1; V: TRBV29-1; J: TRBJ2-7; size: -; DNA: TGCAGCGTGGAGACAGGGGACCTCTACGAGCAGTACTTC; CDR3: CSVETGDLYEQYF
length: 13; D: -; V: TRBV10-1; J: TRBJ1-2; size: few; DNA: TGCGCCAGCAGTGAGTCTGGGGGCTATGGCTACACCTTC; CDR3: CASSESGGYGYTF
length: 17; D: -; V: TRBV7-3; J: TRBJ2-2; size: -; DNA: TGTGCCAGCAGCCCCTCCCGCTGGCAGGACAACACCGGGGAGCTGTTTTTT; CDR3: CASSPSRWQDNTGELFF
length: 14; D: TRBD2; V: TRBV18; J: TRBJ2-5; size: -; DNA: TGTGCCAGCTCACCTAGGGGACTAGGGCCCTCCCAGTACTTC; CDR3: CASSPRGLGPSQYF
length: 17; D: -; V: TRBV4-1; J: TRBJ2-3; size: -; DNA: TGCGCCAGCAGCCAAGACCCGAGAGAGCTTAGCACAGATACGCAGTATTTT; CDR3: CASSQDPRELSTDTQYF
length: 15; D: -; V: TRBV19; J: TRBJ1-5; size: -; DNA: TGTGCCAGTAGGACCACCGGGACGAGTAATCAGCCCCAGCATTTT; CDR3: CASRTTGTSNQPQHF
length: 14; D: -; V: TRBV6-5; J: TRBJ2-7; size: -; DNA: TGTGCCAGCAGTAATGACAGAACCATCTACGAGCAGTACTTC; CDR3: CASSNDRTIYEQYF
length: 16; D: TRBD1; V: TRBV7-6; J: TRBJ2-1; size: -; DNA: TGTGCCAGCAGCTTAGCGCTCAGGACAGGGGGCAATGAGCAGTTCTTC; CDR3: CASSLALRTGGNEQFF
length: 16; D: -; V: TRBV28; J: TRBJ2-2; size: once; DNA: TGTGCCAGCAGTTTCCAGCGTCCCGGGGGCACCGGGGAGCTGTTTTTT; CDR3: CASSFQRPGGTGELFF
length: 13; D: -; V: TRBV4-1; J: TRBJ2-3; size: few; DNA: TGCGCCAGCAGCCAACAGGGGGGTGATACGCAGTATTTT; CDR3: CASSQQGGDTQYF
length: 18; D: TRBD2; V: TRBV7-3; J: TRBJ2-3; size: once; DNA: TGTGCCAGCAGCTTAATGGCTAGCGGGGTGGGTTTCGCAGATACGCAGTATTTT; CDR3: CASSLMASGVGFADTQYF
length: 15; D: TRBD2; V: TRBV7-6; J: TRBJ2-2; size: -; DNA: TGTGCCTCTGGTAGCGGGACCACGAACACCGGGGAGCTGTTTTTT; CDR3: CASGSGTTNTGELFF
length: 16; D: TRBD2; V: TRBV27; J: TRBJ2-3; size: -; DNA: TGTGCCAGCAGGGGATATAGCGGGAGGCCCACAGATACGCAGTATTTT; CDR3: CASRGYSGRPTDTQYF
length: 15; D: TRBD1; V: TRBV14; J: TRBJ1-1; size: -; DNA: TGTGCCAGCAGCCTGGAACAGGGGCGGAACACTGAAGCTTTCTTT; CDR3: CASSLEQGRNTEAFF